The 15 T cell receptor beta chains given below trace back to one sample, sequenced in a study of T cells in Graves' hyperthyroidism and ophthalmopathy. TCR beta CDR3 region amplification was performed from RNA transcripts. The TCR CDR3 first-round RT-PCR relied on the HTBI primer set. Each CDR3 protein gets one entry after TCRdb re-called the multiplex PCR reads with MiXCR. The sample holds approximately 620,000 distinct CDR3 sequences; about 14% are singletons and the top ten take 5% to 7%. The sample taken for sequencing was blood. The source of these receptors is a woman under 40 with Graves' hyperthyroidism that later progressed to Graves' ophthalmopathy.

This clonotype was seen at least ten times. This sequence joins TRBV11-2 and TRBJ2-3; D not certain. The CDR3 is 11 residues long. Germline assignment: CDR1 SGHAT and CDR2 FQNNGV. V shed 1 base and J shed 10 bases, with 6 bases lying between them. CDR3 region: CASSLGEAQYF. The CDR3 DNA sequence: TGTGCCAGCAGCTTAGGAGAGGCGCAGTATTTT.

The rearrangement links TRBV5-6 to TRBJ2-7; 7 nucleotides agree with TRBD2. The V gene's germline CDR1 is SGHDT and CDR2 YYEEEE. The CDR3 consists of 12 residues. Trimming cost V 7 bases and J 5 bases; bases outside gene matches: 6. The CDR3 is CASGGSLDEQYF. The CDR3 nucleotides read TGTGCCAGCGGCGGGAGCTTAGACGAGCAGTACTTC.

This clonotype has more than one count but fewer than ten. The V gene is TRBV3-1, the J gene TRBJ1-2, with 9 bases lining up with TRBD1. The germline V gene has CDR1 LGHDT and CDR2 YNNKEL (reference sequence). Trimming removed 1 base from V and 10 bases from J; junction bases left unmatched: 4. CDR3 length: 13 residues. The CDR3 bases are TGTGCCAGCAGCCAAGGGACAGGGGCCCACTACACCTTC. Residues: CASSQGTGAHYTF.

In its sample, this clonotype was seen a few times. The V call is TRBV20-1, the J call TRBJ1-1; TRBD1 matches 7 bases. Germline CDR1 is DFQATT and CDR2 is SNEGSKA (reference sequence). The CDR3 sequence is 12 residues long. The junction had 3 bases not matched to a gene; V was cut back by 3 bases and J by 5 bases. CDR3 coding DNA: TGCAGTGCTAGGGGCAGGGGGACTGAAGCTTTCTTT. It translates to CSARGRGTEAFF.

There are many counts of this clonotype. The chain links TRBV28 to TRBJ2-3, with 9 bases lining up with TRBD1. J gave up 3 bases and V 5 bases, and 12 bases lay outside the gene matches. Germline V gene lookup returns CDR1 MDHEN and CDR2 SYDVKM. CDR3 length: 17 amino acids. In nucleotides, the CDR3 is TGTGCCAGCAGTGCCCCACAGGGGGCACGTTTTACAGATACGCAGTATTTT. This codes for CASSAPQGARFTDTQYF. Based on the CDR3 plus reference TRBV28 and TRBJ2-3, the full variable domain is DVKVTQSSRYLVKRTGEKVFLECVQDMDHENMFWYRQDPGLGLRLIYFSYDVKMKEKGDIPEGYSVSREKKERFSLILESASTNQTSMYLCASSAPQGARFTDTQYFGPGTRLTVL.

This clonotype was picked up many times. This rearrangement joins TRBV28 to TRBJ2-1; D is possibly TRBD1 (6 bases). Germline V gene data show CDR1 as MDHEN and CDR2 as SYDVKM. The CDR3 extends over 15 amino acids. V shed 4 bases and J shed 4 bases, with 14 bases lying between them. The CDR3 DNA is TGTGCCAGCAGTTCCCCCCTCCAGGGGTACAATGAGCAGTTCTTC. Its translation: CASSSPLQGYNEQFF.

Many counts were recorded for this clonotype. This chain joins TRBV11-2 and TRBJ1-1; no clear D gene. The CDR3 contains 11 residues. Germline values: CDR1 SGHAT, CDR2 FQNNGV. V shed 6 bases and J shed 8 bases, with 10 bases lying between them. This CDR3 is CASSYAAEAFF. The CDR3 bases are TGTGCCAGCAGTTACGCTGCCGAAGCTTTCTTT.

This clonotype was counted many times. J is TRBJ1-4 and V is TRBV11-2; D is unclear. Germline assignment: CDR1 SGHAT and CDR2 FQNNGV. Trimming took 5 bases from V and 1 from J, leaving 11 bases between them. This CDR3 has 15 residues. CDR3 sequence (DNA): TGTGCCAGCAGCCTCCGGGCCTTAACTAATGAAAAACTGTTTTTT. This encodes CASSLRALTNEKLFF.

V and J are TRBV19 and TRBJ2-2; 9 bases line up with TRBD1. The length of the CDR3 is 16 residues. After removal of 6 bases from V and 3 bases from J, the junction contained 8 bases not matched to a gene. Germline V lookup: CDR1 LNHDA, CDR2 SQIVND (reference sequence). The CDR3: CASRRAGQGYTGELFF. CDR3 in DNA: TGTGCCAGTAGAAGGGCGGGACAGGGTTACACCGGGGAGCTGTTTTTT.

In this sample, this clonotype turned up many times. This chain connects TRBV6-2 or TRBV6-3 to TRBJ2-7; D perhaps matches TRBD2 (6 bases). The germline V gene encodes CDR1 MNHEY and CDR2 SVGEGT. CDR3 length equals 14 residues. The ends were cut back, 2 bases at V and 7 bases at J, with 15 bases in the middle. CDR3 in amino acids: CASSYTGHAGEQYF. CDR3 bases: TGTGCCAGCAGTTACACAGGCCACGCGGGAGAGCAGTACTTC.

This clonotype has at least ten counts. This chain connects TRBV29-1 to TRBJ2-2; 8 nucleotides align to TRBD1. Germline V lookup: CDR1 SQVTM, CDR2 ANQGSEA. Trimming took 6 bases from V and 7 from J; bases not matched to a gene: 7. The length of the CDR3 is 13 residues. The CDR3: CSVMDRVDGELFF. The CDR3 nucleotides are TGCAGCGTGATGGACAGGGTTGACGGGGAGCTGTTTTTT.

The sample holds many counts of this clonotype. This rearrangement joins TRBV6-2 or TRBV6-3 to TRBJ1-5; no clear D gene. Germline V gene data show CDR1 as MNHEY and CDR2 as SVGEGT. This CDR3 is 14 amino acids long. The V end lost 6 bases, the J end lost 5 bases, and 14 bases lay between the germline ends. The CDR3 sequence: CASSASVIHQPQHF. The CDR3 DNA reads TGTGCCAGCAGCGCTAGCGTGATACATCAGCCCCAGCATTTT.

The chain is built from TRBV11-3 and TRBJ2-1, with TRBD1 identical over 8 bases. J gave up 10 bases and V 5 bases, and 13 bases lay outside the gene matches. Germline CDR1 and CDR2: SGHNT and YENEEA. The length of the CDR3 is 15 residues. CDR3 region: CASSPRTGTLAEQFF. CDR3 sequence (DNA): TGTGCCAGCAGCCCTAGGACAGGGACGTTGGCGGAGCAGTTCTTC.

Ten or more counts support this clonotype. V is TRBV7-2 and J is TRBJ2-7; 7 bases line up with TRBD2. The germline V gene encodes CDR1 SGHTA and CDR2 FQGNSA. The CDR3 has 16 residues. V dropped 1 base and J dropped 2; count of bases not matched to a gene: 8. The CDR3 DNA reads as TGTGCCAGCAGCTTAGAAGGGGAGGGGTTTACCTACGAGCAGTACTTC. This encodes CASSLEGEGFTYEQYF.

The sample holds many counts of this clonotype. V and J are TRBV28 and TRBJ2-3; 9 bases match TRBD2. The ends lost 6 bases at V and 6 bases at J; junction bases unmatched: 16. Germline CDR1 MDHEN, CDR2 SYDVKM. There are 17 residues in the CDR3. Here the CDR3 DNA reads TGTGCCAGCAGCCCCCCGGGGGCTAGCGGGACTAAGGATACGCAGTATTTT. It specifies CASSPPGASGTKDTQYF. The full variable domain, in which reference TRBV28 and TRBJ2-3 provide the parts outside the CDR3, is DVKVTQSSRYLVKRTGEKVFLECVQDMDHENMFWYRQDPGLGLRLIYFSYDVKMKEKGDIPEGYSVSREKKERFSLILESASTNQTSMYLCASSPPGASGTKDTQYFGPGTRLTVL.